This T cell receptor beta chain was profiled in a study of cytomegalovirus exposure and HLA in healthy donors. Study information: Earlier sequencing of approximately 180 million T cells yielded 90 million to 140 million unique TCR beta sequences.

Primers: 60 Vbeta forward and 13 Jbeta reverse. TCRdb's copy holds only in-frame clones and misses some; the assay was immunoSEQ multiplex PCR. This repertoire shows 110,000 to 150,000 clones, 75% to 80% found once; its top ten account for about 1.7%. The CDR3 covers 15 residues. Germline CDR1 SGHNT, CDR2 YYREEE (reference sequence). V lost 4 bases, J lost 3 bases, and 16 bases lay in between. V gene TRBV5-4 combines with J gene TRBJ1-2; weak D call: TRBD1 (5 bases). Sample: PBMCs. The sequence was obtained from a woman in her 30s in good health and CMV-seronegative. CDR3 DNA sequence: TGTGCCAGCAGCCGCGGGACTTCTCGGGACTATGGCTACACCTTC. This encodes CASSRGTSRDYGYTF. The entire variable domain, with the rest obtained from reference TRBV5-4 and TRBJ1-2, is as follows: ETGVTQSPTHLIKTRGQQVTLRCSSQSGHNTVSWYQQALGQGPQFIFQYYREEENGRGNFPPRFSGLQFPNYSSELNVNALELDDSALYLCASSRGTSRDYGYTFGSGTRLTVV.